Listed below are T cell receptor beta chains from one sample, sequenced in a study of cytomegalovirus exposure and HLA in healthy donors. Generated by immunoSEQ multiplex PCR, the TCRdb table keeps only in-frame clones and is missing some. The data show roughly 140,000 clones, around 82% seen once. Material: PBMCs. The receptors were sampled from a woman between 50 and 59 years old in good health and CMV-seropositive. CDR3s include the opening cysteine and the closing phenylalanine or tryptophan. The D gene is left open where the match is weak. Only part of the rows carry a size: once, few, many, or a class if the clone is expanded.

clone_size d_call j_call v_call cdr3_nt cdr3_aa
. . TRBJ2-3 TRBV5-4 TGTGCCAGCAGCTTCGGAGATACGCAGTATTTT CASSFGDTQYF
. TRBD2 TRBJ2-2 TRBV7-2 TGTGCCAGCAGCTTAGTGATCCTGGGACTAGCGGGGGGCGCCGGGGAGCTGTTTTTT CASSLVILGLAGGAGELFF
. . TRBJ1-5 TRBV19 TGTGCCAGTAGTAACAACCATCAGCCCCAGCATTTT CASSNNHQPQHF
. TRBD1 TRBJ1-6 TRBV27 TGTGCCAGCAGCGGACAGGGGTTTAATTCACCCCTCCACTTT CASSGQGFNSPLHF
once . TRBJ1-2 TRBV19 TGTGCCAGTAGTACCACCCTCACACAGGCCCACTATGGCTACACCTTC CASSTTLTQAHYGYTF
. TRBD2 TRBJ2-4 TRBV18 TGTGCCAGCTCACCAGAGGTTAGCGGGACGCTAGCCAAAAACATTCAGTACTTC CASSPEVSGTLAKNIQYF
. TRBD1 TRBJ2-4 TRBV7-7 TGTGCTAGCAGCTACTCCACAGGGGGCCTAGCCAAAAACATTCAGTACTTC CASSYSTGGLAKNIQYF
. TRBD1 TRBJ2-1 TRBV14 TGTGCCAGCCGAGACAGGGGGGTGTTAAATGAGCAGTTCTTC CASRDRGVLNEQFF
. . TRBJ1-1 TRBV5-6 TGTGCCAGCAGCTTGCCTCGACAGGCCCAAGCGGCTTTCTTT CASSLPRQAQAAFF
. TRBD2 TRBJ2-1 TRBV18 TGTGCCAGCTCACCAGTAGCGGGTATCTACAATGAGCAGTTCTTC CASSPVAGIYNEQFF
. . TRBJ2-7 TRBV10-1 TGCGCCAGTCCCACAACGGGGGAGCAGTACTTC CASPTTGEQYF
. . TRBJ1-6 TRBV11-2 TGTGCCAGCAGCTTAGACAGTTTTAATTCACCCCTCCACTTT CASSLDSFNSPLHF
. . TRBJ1-4 TRBV6-5 TGTGCCAGCAGTTACTACCGGTCAACTAATGAAAAACTGTTTTTT CASSYYRSTNEKLFF
. TRBD1 TRBJ2-4 TRBV23-1 TGCGCCAGCACCCAGGGACAGGTGAACATTCAGTACTTC CASTQGQVNIQYF
. . TRBJ2-1 TRBV15 TGTGCCACCAGCAGGGGAGGTGAGCAGTTCTTC CATSRGGEQFF
. . TRBJ2-1 TRBV5-1 TGCGCCAGCAGCTTGGGGTCCCCTAAGCAGTTCTTC CASSLGSPKQFF
. TRBD1 TRBJ1-1 TRBV30 TGTGCCTGGAGTGTACCCCCCGGGACAGGCATGAACACTGAAGCTTTCTTT CAWSVPPGTGMNTEAFF
once . TRBJ1-1 TRBV4-1 TGCGCCAGCAGCCAACGGGGGGCGAACACTGAAGCTTTCTTT CASSQRGANTEAFF
. . TRBJ2-4 TRBV2 TGTGCCAGCAGCACCCTTGGGGCAGACAAAAACATTCAGTACTTC CASSTLGADKNIQYF
. . TRBJ1-2 TRBV9 TGTGCCAGCAGCGTAGATTCGGACTGGGCCGACTATGGCTACACCTTC CASSVDSDWADYGYTF
. . TRBJ1-3 TRBV19 TGTGCCAGTAGTACAGGGGTTGGAAACACCATATATTTT CASSTGVGNTIYF
. TRBD1 TRBJ2-4 TRBV6-1 TGTGCCAGCAGGCCACAGGGGACCAAAAACATTCAGTACTTC CASRPQGTKNIQYF
. TRBD1 TRBJ1-2 TRBV5-6 TGTGCCAGCAGCTCCATACCCGGGACAGGATCCAGTGGCTACACCTTC CASSSIPGTGSSGYTF
. . TRBJ1-5 TRBV7-8 TGTGCCAGCAGGGCGGGGTCCGCCAATCAGCCCCAGCATTTT CASRAGSANQPQHF
. . TRBJ1-2 TRBV27 TGTGCCAGCAGTTTAGGCCAGGGCTATGGCTACACCTTC CASSLGQGYGYTF
. TRBD1 TRBJ1-3 TRBV9 TGTGCCAGCAGCACCGGACAGGGGAGTGGAAACACCATATATTTT CASSTGQGSGNTIYF
few . TRBJ2-6 TRBV6-1 TGTGCCAGCACCACAGGGAACGCTGGGGCCAACGTCCTGACTTTC CASTTGNAGANVLTF